This TCR beta chain was found in a study of T cell responses to AZD1222 COVID-19 vaccine. The wider study: Pooling covered second doses at about 4 or about 12 weeks. General study points: Dominant CD4 TCR responses targeted spike regions 160-218 and 743-854. Two AZD1222 doses significantly raised spike-specific TCR breadth and depth over controls. Clonal diversity was possibly underestimated, and white British individuals and females predominated among donors.

V was trimmed by 4 bases and J by 2 bases, leaving 17 bases between them. CDR1 SGHRS and CDR2 YFSETQ come from the germline V gene. The CDR3 runs 16 residues. Only one count was recorded for this clone. What it binds is unknown. Produced via immunoSEQ multiplex PCR; TCRdb's table is partial and in-frame only. This table has around 120,000 clones, roughly 91% appearing once. The source of this sequence is an adult in good health. Source: peripheral blood, taken on day 0 of AZD1222 vaccination. J is TRBJ2-3 and V is TRBV5-1, with D possibly matching TRBD2 (6 bases). CDR3 amino acids: CASSPPTGDYTDTQYF. The CDR3, as DNA: TGCGCCAGCAGCCCACCTACGGGGGATTACACAGATACGCAGTATTTT.